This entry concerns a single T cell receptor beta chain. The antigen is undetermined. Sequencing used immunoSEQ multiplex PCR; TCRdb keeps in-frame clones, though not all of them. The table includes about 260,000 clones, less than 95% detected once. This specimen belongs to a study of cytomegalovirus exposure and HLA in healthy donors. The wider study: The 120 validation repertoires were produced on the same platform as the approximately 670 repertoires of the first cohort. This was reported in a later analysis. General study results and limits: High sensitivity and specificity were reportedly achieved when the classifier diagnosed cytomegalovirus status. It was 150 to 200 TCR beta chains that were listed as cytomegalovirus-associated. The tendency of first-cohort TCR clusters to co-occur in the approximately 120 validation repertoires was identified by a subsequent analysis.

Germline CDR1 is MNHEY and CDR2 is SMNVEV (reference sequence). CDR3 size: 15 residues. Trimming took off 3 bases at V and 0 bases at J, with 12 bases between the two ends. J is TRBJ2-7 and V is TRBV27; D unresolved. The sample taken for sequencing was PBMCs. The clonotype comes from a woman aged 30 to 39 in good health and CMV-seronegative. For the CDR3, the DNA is TGTGCCAGCAGTTTGGAAGCGCAGAGCTCCTACGAGCAGTACTTC. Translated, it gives CASSLEAQSSYEQYF.